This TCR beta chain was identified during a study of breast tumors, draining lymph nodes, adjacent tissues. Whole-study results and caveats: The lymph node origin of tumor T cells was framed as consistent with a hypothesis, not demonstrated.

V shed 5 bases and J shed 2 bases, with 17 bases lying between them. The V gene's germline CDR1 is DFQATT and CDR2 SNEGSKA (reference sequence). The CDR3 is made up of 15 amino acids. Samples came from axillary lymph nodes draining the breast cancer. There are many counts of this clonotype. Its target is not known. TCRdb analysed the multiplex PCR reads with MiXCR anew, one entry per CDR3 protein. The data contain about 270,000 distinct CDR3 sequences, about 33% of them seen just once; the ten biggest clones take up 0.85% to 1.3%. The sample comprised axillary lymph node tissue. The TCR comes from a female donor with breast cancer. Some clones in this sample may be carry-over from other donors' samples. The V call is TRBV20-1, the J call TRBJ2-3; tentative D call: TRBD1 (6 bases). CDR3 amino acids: CSAAGTNQITDTQYF. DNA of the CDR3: TGCAGTGCTGCTGGGACAAACCAAATCACAGATACGCAGTATTTT.